The 3 T cell receptor beta chains presented below share a single source sample, sequenced in a study of T cell repertoires in cytomegalovirus infection. Their antigen targets remain unknown. In TCRdb, the reads were re-called with MiXCR into one record per CDR3 protein. The table shows about 330,000 distinct CDR3 sequences, with about 35% occurring only once. This specimen consisted of cultured PBMCs, obtained from culture after CMV antigen stimulation. The origin of the receptors is a human donor in good health (CMV status not recorded). Some clones in this sample may be carry-over from other donors' samples.

This clonotype was observed a few times. The rearrangement uses TRBV7-2 and TRBJ1-1; TRBD1 is a possible D gene (5 bases). Germline V lookup: CDR1 SGHTA, CDR2 FQGNSA. V shed 6 bases and J shed 10 bases, with 21 bases lying between them. The CDR3 has 14 amino acids. CDR3 coding DNA: TGTGCCAGCAGGTCCTCCGCGGGGACCAAGCGAGCTTTCTTT. This translates into CASRSSAGTKRAFF.

This clonotype was picked up a small number of times. This sequence joins TRBV28 and TRBJ1-5; D remains ambiguous. This CDR3 is 14 amino acids long. The germline CDR1 and CDR2 sequences are MDHEN and SYDVKM. The V end lost 2 bases, the J end lost 3 bases, and 8 bases lay between the germline ends. The CDR3 nucleotides are TGTGCCAGCAGTTTAGCGGACCTCAATCAGCCCCAGCATTTT. Protein: CASSLADLNQPQHF.

This clonotype was seen a few times. The chain is built from TRBV7-2 and TRBJ1-1; D might be TRBD1 (6 bases). The ends were cut back, 5 bases at V and 8 bases at J, with 21 bases in the middle. Germline CDR1 is SGHTA and CDR2 is FQGNSA. The CDR3 has 15 amino acids. The CDR3 spells CASSREPGHGKEAFF. CDR3 nucleotide sequence: TGTGCCAGCAGCCGCGAACCGGGACATGGGAAAGAAGCTTTCTTT.